These 13 T cell receptor beta chains were sequenced from one sample in a study of T cell responses to AZD1222 COVID-19 vaccine. TCRdb keeps only in-frame clones here, not all; method: immunoSEQ multiplex PCR. The repertoire holds about 190,000 clones, with roughly 93% as singletons. The starting material was peripheral blood, obtained on day 0 of AZD1222 vaccination. The receptors come from an adult in good health.

Written as DNA, the CDR3 is TGTGCCAGCAGTTTATCGTGGACCTACGAGCAGTACTTC. It yields the protein CASSLSWTYEQYF. V is TRBV27 and J is TRBJ2-7; D call uncertain. CDR3 length: 13 residues. Per germline, CDR1 MNHEY and CDR2 SMNVEV (reference sequence). Trimming stripped 0 bases from V and 2 bases from J, with 5 bases between.

V is TRBV9 and J is TRBJ1-3, with TRBD1 identical over 10 bases. The CDR3 is made up of 17 amino acids. The V segment lost 0 bases and the J segment 3 bases; nucleotides outside the gene matches: 6. CDR1 is SGDLS, CDR2 YYNGEE, per germline. The CDR3 loop is CASSVEGQGFDGNTIYF. The CDR3 region has the DNA TGTGCCAGCAGCGTAGAGGGACAGGGGTTTGATGGAAACACCATATATTTT.

The CDR3 DNA is TGCGCCAGCAGCTTCCGGTCAGATACGCAGTATTTT. As protein: CASSFRSDTQYF. The genes are TRBV5-1 and TRBJ2-3; no definite D call. Trimming cost V 2 bases and J 4 bases, with 5 bases left between them. This CDR3 contains 12 residues. Germline V CDR1 and CDR2: SGHRS, YFSETQ.

The chain recombines TRBV18 with TRBJ1-1; 9 positions agree with TRBD1. From germline, CDR1 is KGHSH and CDR2 LQKENI. The V segment lost 3 bases and the J segment 0 bases; nucleotides outside the gene matches: 2. The CDR3 has 15 amino acids. CDR3 bases: TGTGCCAGCTCACCCGGGACAGGGCTGAACACTGAAGCTTTCTTT. Its translation is CASSPGTGLNTEAFF.

The chain recombines TRBV2 with TRBJ1-2; tentative D call: TRBD1 (6 bases). Trimming pared 0 bases from V and 4 bases from J, leaving 9 bases between. In germline, CDR1 is SNHLY, CDR2 FYNNEI. The CDR3 loop spans 14 amino acids. The CDR3 bases are TGTGCCAGCAGTGAAGCGCTCAGGGGCTATGGCTACACCTTC. Encoded protein: CASSEALRGYGYTF.

This rearrangement joins TRBV6-6 to TRBJ1-6; 7 bases agree with TRBD1. Germline V gene data show CDR1 as MNHNY and CDR2 as SVGAGI (reference sequence). V was clipped by 5 bases and J by 8 bases; unmatched bases: 12. The CDR3 is 16 residues long. The CDR3, as DNA: TGTGCCAGCAGTAGACCGACAAGGGGGACAGATTCACCCCTCCACTTT. This encodes CASSRPTRGTDSPLHF.

This clone has a single count. The CDR3 DNA sequence: TGTGCCAGCAGCTTTGCAGGGAAGGACACTGAAGCTTTCTTT. Its translation: CASSFAGKDTEAFF. This chain connects TRBV7-3 to TRBJ1-1; D is possibly TRBD1 (5 bases). This CDR3 has 14 residues. V was pared by 3 bases and J by 3 bases, with 11 bases between. Germline-derived CDR1 and CDR2 are SGHTA and FQGTGA.

In this sample, this clone turned up a few times. V and J are TRBV19 and TRBJ2-5, with 7 bases aligning to TRBD1. The junction had 6 bases not matched to a gene; V was cut back by 5 bases and J by 0 bases. This CDR3 comprises 15 residues. The germline gives CDR1 LNHDA, CDR2 SQIVND (reference sequence). CDR3 sequence: CASSATGKNQETQYF. CDR3 DNA: TGTGCCAGTAGTGCGACAGGGAAAAACCAAGAGACCCAGTACTTC.

The CDR3 sequence is CASSQSGYSGYTF. As DNA, the CDR3 is TGTGCCAGCAGCCAATCGGGGTATTCTGGCTACACCTTC. The chain combines TRBV16 with TRBJ1-2, with D unclear. V was cut by 0 bases and J by 7 bases, with 9 bases left in between. The CDR3 loop spans 13 amino acids. Germline values: CDR1 KGHSY, CDR2 FQNENV.

This clone appeared a single time. V gene TRBV19 combines with J gene TRBJ2-5; D could derive from TRBD1 or TRBD2 (5 bases each). V was cut by 5 bases and J by 4 bases, with 26 bases left in between. The CDR3 is 18 residues long. The germline V gene has CDR1 LNHDA and CDR2 SQIVND (reference sequence). CDR3 in DNA: TGTGCCAGTAGTCCCCGGCGAGGGGCGTTCCCCATCGGAGAGACCCAGTACTTC. Translating gives CASSPRRGAFPIGETQYF. Looking up the rest from reference TRBV19 and TRBJ2-5 gives the full variable domain: DGGITQSPKYLFRKEGQNVTLSCEQNLNHDAMYWYRQDPGQGLRLIYYSQIVNDFQKGDIAEGYSVSREKKESFPLTVTSAQKNPTAFYLCASSPRRGAFPIGETQYFGPGTRLLVL.

The DNA for the CDR3 is TGTGCCAGCAGCGATACAGGGCTATCAGGAAACACCATATATTTT. Translating gives CASSDTGLSGNTIYF. V and J are TRBV9 and TRBJ1-3, with a tentative D call TRBD1 (6 bases). Germline assignment: CDR1 SGDLS and CDR2 YYNGEE. The CDR3 totals 15 residues. Trimming took 3 bases from V and 4 from J, leaving 14 bases between them.

This clone was counted only a few times. The chain carries TRBV7-8 and TRBJ1-2; D perhaps matches TRBD1 (5 bases). Trimming took off 3 bases at V and 4 bases at J, with 12 bases between the two ends. CDR1 is SGHVS and CDR2 is FQNEAQ in the germline V gene. There are 14 residues in the CDR3. CDR3 loop: CASSLRQGIYGYTF. CDR3 sequence (DNA): TGTGCCAGCAGCTTGCGGCAGGGAATCTATGGCTACACCTTC.

The chain employs TRBV11-2 and TRBJ2-7; 10 bases align to TRBD2. J was trimmed by 4 bases and V by 4 bases; bases with no gene match: 7. This CDR3 is 15 amino acids long. Per germline, CDR1 SGHAT and CDR2 FQNNGV. As DNA, the CDR3 is TGTGCCAGCAGCTCTCCGGGACTAGCGTTATACGAGCAGTACTTC. It codes for CASSSPGLALYEQYF.